These 27 T cell receptor beta chains were sequenced from one sample in a study of tumor and adjacent non-tumor tissue in lung cancer. No cell sorting was done before RNA was extracted from the tissue. The library came from three nested PCR rounds adapted from ARM-PCR protocols. TCRdb redid the calling of the multiplex PCR reads with MiXCR, one entry per CDR3 protein. The table includes approximately 86,000 distinct CDR3 sequences, approximately 77% detected once. Specimen: lung tumor tissue. These TCRs come from a woman in her thirties or forties with non-small cell lung cancer.

In regard to this clonotype: Given a much more abundant clone one base away, this may be a read error. This sequence joins TRBV6-5 and TRBJ1-6, with D uncertain. Germline values: CDR1 MNHEY, CDR2 SVGAGI. V was clipped by 7 bases and J by 0 bases, with 10 bases between them. The CDR3 consists of 15 residues. The CDR3 nucleotides are TGTGCCAGCAAAGGTCATAGCTCCTATAATTCACCCCTCCACTTT. Translation gives CASKGHSSYNSPLHF.

Of note for this clonotype: No conserved phenylalanine or tryptophan is present at the end of the CDR3, so a read error is the likely explanation. The J gene is TRBJ1-2, the V gene TRBV5-1; D might be TRBD1 (6 bases). V was trimmed by 7 bases and J by 6 bases, leaving 16 bases between them. From germline, CDR1 is SGHRS and CDR2 YFSETQ. This CDR3 contains 13 residues. The CDR3 reads CASGVQGGDGYTL. The DNA for the CDR3 is TGCGCCAGCGGCGTACAGGGTGGGGATGGCTACACCTTA.

This clonotype was seen ten or more times. V gene TRBV14 combines with J gene TRBJ2-1; 8 nucleotides match TRBD1. CDR3 length: 15 amino acids. J gave up 3 bases and V 3 bases, and 4 bases lay outside the gene matches. Germline CDR1 SGHDN, CDR2 FVKESK. The chain's CDR3 is CASSQDRAYYNEQFF. Here the CDR3 DNA reads TGTGCCAGCAGCCAGGACAGGGCCTACTACAATGAGCAGTTCTTC.

For this clonotype: A much larger clone is a single base away; this may be a read error. As DNA, the CDR3 is TGTGCCTGGAGTGAATTGCCACAAGTGACGCAGTATTTT. Its protein is CAWSELPQVTQYF. The V and J genes are TRBV30 and TRBJ2-3, with D unclear. The CDR3 sequence is 13 residues long. Germline loops: CDR1 GTSNPN, CDR2 SVGIG (reference sequence). Trimming cost V 1 base and J 9 bases, with 14 bases left between them.

This clonotype was picked up many times. V is TRBV30 and J is TRBJ2-2; D is uncertain. The V gene's germline CDR1 is GTSNPN and CDR2 SVGIG (reference sequence). The CDR3 is 13 amino acids. With 2 bases removed from V and 0 bases from J, the gap between germline ends came to 4 bases. In DNA form, the CDR3 reads TGTGCCTGGAGTTGGACGAACACCGGGGAGCTGTTTTTT. It yields the protein CAWSWTNTGELFF.

The chain has TRBV9 and TRBJ2-1, with D perhaps matching TRBD1 or TRBD2 (6 bases each). The CDR3 totals 19 residues. Trimming pared 0 bases from V and 0 bases from J, leaving 19 bases between. The V gene's germline CDR1 is SGDLS and CDR2 YYNGEE. CDR3 sequence: CASSVGLNAGHSSYNEQFF. The CDR3 nucleotides are TGTGCCAGCAGCGTAGGTCTGAACGCGGGACATAGCTCCTACAATGAGCAGTTCTTC.

As for this clonotype: This sequence may be a read error, since a much larger clone differs from it by one base. This chain uses TRBV4-1 with TRBJ2-1; D perhaps matches TRBD2 (6 bases). The CDR3 covers 13 residues. V gave up 7 bases and J gave up 6 bases, with 13 bases separating them. CDR1 is MGHRA and CDR2 is YSYEKL in the germline V gene. In DNA, the CDR3 is TGCGCCAGCAACCCCCTGACTAGCAATGAGCAGTTCTTC. Amino acids: CASNPLTSNEQFF.

This clonotype showed up just once. V usage is TRBV7-9 and J usage is TRBJ1-5, with D possibly being TRBD1 (5 bases). With 5 bases removed from V and 3 bases from J, the gap between germline ends came to 20 bases. CDR1 is SEHNR and CDR2 is FQNEAQ in the germline V gene (reference sequence). This CDR3 has 17 residues. CDR3 in amino acids: CASSLQQVKQPNQPQHF. The CDR3 bases are TGTGCCAGCAGCCTACAACAGGTGAAGCAGCCCAATCAGCCCCAGCATTTT.

A word on this clonotype: Since the CDR3 does not end with the conserved phenylalanine or tryptophan, this likely comes from a read error. The chain links TRBV11-2 to TRBJ1-4, with D possibly TRBD1 on 5 matching bases. Germline V CDR1 and CDR2: SGHAT, FQNNGV. Deletions cut 6 bases from V and 8 bases from J, with 22 bases between. The CDR3 extends over 16 amino acids. The chain's CDR3 is CASSLQGQVQDEKLFL. The CDR3 region has the DNA TGTGCCAGCAGTCTTCAGGGCCAGGTGCAGGACGAAAAACTGTTTCTT.

The chain couples TRBV13 to TRBJ2-7, with a tentative D call TRBD2 (6 bases). The V and J ends lost 3 bases and 1 base respectively, with 19 bases between them. Per germline, CDR1 PRHDT and CDR2 FYEKMQ (reference sequence). The CDR3 has 17 amino acids. As DNA, the CDR3 is TGTGCCAGCAGCTTTATTGGCGGGATCGCGGGGTCCTACGAGCAGTACTTC. It translates to CASSFIGGIAGSYEQYF.

Comment on this clonotype: The junction does not match germline at one end; this may be a read error. The chain is built from TRBV5-5 and TRBJ2-3; D could derive from TRBD1 or TRBD2 (5 bases each). In germline, CDR1 is SGHKS, CDR2 YYEKEE (reference sequence). This CDR3 comprises 14 residues. The CDR3 sequence is CASSQGWGTDTQYF. The CDR3 region has the DNA TGTGCTAGCAGCCAGGGATGGGGGACAGATACGCAGTATTTT.

Comments on this clonotype: At one of its ends the junction is not consistent with the germline gene, which may arise from a read error. The rearrangement joins TRBV7-8 to TRBJ2-5; the match to TRBD2 covers 8 bases. The CDR3 runs 12 residues. Germline V gene data show CDR1 as SGHVS and CDR2 as FQNEAQ. The CDR3 DNA is TGTGTCAGCGGGAGAGAGGAAGAGACCCAGTACTTC. This gives the protein CVSGREEETQYF.

This clonotype was seen ten or more times. V gene TRBV29-1 combines with J gene TRBJ1-2; D call uncertain. The V end was cut by 2 bases, the J end by 8 bases, with 18 bases between. CDR1 SQVTM and CDR2 ANQGSEA come from the germline V gene. The CDR3 runs to 14 residues. CDR3 DNA sequence: TGCAGCGTTGAAATATTTGTCGGTATGCAGGGCTACACCTTC. This encodes CSVEIFVGMQGYTF.

Turning to this clonotype: A read error may produce the germline difference seen at one junction end. The chain recombines TRBV6-2 or TRBV6-3 with TRBJ2-1; TRBD2 matches 8 bases. CDR1 and CDR2 (germline): MNHEY, SVGEGT. CDR3 length equals 16 residues. The chain's CDR3 is CDSGSHRGGSYNEQFF. DNA for the CDR3: TGTGACAGCGGTTCACATCGGGGGGGCTCCTACAATGAGCAGTTCTTC.

By its share, this clonotype is medium-sized. The CDR3 bases are TGTGCCAGCAGAGTCACCATCGAGCAGTACTTC. Protein sequence: CASRVTIEQYF. This rearrangement joins TRBV6-1 to TRBJ2-7; D remains unclear. The CDR3 runs to 11 residues. V was trimmed by 6 bases and J by 6 bases, leaving 9 bases between them. The germline V gene has CDR1 MNHNS and CDR2 SASEGT.

This clonotype was detected a few times. A read error may produce the germline difference seen at one junction end. CDR3 in amino acids: CASSCSETYRNEALF. In DNA form, the CDR3 reads TGTGCTAGCAGCTGTTCGGAGACCTACCGAAATGAAGCTCTCTTT. The V gene is TRBV11-2, the J gene TRBJ1-1; unclear D gene. This CDR3 contains 15 residues. Germline lookup yields CDR1 SGHAT and CDR2 FQNNGV.

Comments on this clonotype: A read error may produce the germline difference seen at one junction end. The chain combines TRBV4-1 with TRBJ1-5; no reliable D call. This CDR3 has 15 amino acids. The germline V gene has CDR1 MGHRA and CDR2 YSYEKL. The CDR3 DNA reads as TGCGCTAGCAGCCCAACTCCCACCATCACCAAGCACCAGCATTTT. The encoded protein is CASSPTPTITKHQHF.

With respect to this clonotype: A read error is likely, as this CDR3 ends without the conserved phenylalanine or tryptophan. This rearrangement joins TRBV29-1 to TRBJ2-1; the D gene is possibly TRBD2 (5 bases). Germline lookup yields CDR1 SQVTM and CDR2 ANQGSEA. CDR3 length: 14 amino acids. CDR3 loop: CRVARLANSNEQFI. Here the CDR3 DNA reads TGCAGGGTTGCTAGATTAGCGAACTCCAATGAGCAGTTCATC.

V gene TRBV4-2 combines with J gene TRBJ1-6, with a possible D match to TRBD1 (6 bases). In germline, CDR1 is LGHNA, CDR2 YNFKEQ. CDR3 size: 14 residues. The CDR3 loop reads CVSGALGGNSPLHF. Written as DNA, the CDR3 is TGTGTCAGTGGGGCCTTAGGGGGTAATTCACCCCTCCACTTT.

Notes on this clonotype: The conserved final phenylalanine or tryptophan is absent from the CDR3, which likely points to a read error. The chain is built from TRBV6-6 and TRBJ2-7, with TRBD2 matching over 11 bases. The CDR3 runs to 14 residues. In germline, CDR1 is MNHNY, CDR2 SVGAGI (reference sequence). The junction had 6 bases not matched to a gene; V was cut back by 6 bases and J by 5 bases. This chain's CDR3 is CASRRTSGRDEQYL. The CDR3 nucleotides read TGTGCCAGCAGGAGAACTAGCGGGAGAGACGAGCAGTACTTG.

In the case of this clonotype: Germline is not matched at one junction end, which may reflect a read error. The V call is TRBV29-1, the J call TRBJ2-3; TRBD2 matches at 10 bases. The CDR3 consists of 14 residues. Germline-derived CDR1 and CDR2 are SQVTM and ANQGSEA. CDR3 DNA: TGCAGCATGGGACTAGCGACTAACACAGATACACAGTATTTT. It is translated as CSMGLATNTDTQYF.

This clonotype was found once. Germline and junction disagree at one end, which may indicate a read error. The chain links TRBV7-9 to TRBJ2-7; D gene unclear. CDR3 length: 13 amino acids. The germline V gene encodes CDR1 SEHNR and CDR2 FQNEAQ (reference sequence). The CDR3 nucleotides read TGTGTCAGCAGCATATTCTCCACCTACGAGCAGTACTTC. It encodes CVSSIFSTYEQYF.

This clonotype has at least ten counts. The gene calls are TRBV30 and TRBJ2-7; TRBD2 matches 7 bases. Per germline, CDR1 GTSNPN and CDR2 SVGIG (reference sequence). The CDR3 is 14 amino acids. The V segment lost 4 bases and the J segment 3 bases; nucleotides outside the gene matches: 9. The CDR3: CAWTGEGLDYEQYF. CDR3 nucleotides: TGTGCCTGGACCGGGGAGGGGTTGGACTACGAGCAGTACTTC.

Of note for this clonotype: Just one base apart from a much larger clone, this may be a read error. In this CDR3 the conserved last residue, phenylalanine or tryptophan, is missing, so a read error is likely. This chain uses TRBV19 with TRBJ2-1; tentatively, D is TRBD1 (6 bases). Trimming removed 5 bases from V and 7 bases from J, with 18 bases in between. The CDR3 covers 15 residues. The V gene's germline CDR1 is LNHDA and CDR2 SQIVND (reference sequence). CDR3 sequence reads: CASSARGTLGNEQFL. The CDR3, as DNA: TGTGCCAGTAGTGCAAGAGGGACACTGGGAAATGAGCAGTTCCTC.

Regarding this clonotype: The CDR3 does not end in the conserved phenylalanine or tryptophan, so this is likely a read error. The DNA is omitted, as the CDR3 cannot be located on it reliably, and the CDR3 follows TCRdb's listing. The chain employs TRBV11-2 and TRBJ1-1. The length of the CDR3 is 12 amino acids, counting both ends. The germline gives CDR1 SGHAT, CDR2 FQNNGV. The CDR3 loop is CASSNSGFEASV.

The genes are TRBV11-2 and TRBJ2-3; no clear D. Trimming removed 6 bases at V and 15 bases at J, with 25 bases between. This CDR3 has 14 residues. Germline V lookup: CDR1 SGHAT, CDR2 FQNNGV. CDR3 in DNA: TGTGCCAGCAGTCCTCTAAGCGCGGCAGATACGCGATATTTT. It codes for CASSPLSAADTRYF.

The V call is TRBV5-6, the J call TRBJ2-7; a possible D gene is TRBD1 (6 bases). The CDR3 has 14 amino acids. The V end lost 9 bases, the J end lost 0 bases, and 16 bases lay between the germline ends. Germline-derived CDR1 and CDR2 are SGHDT and YYEEEE. The CDR3 spells CAIAVQGFSYEQYF. The CDR3 DNA is TGTGCCATCGCGGTACAGGGCTTCTCCTACGAGCAGTACTTC.